This TCR beta chain stems from a study of blood T cell repertoires in COVID-19. Turning to the study itself: Samples of COVID-19 (acute and convalescent) were obtained from the United States, Italy and Spain. In each case, the material was cDNA or gDNA derived from T cells, B-cell-depleted T cells, or PBMCs.

This CDR3 region has 14 residues. V dropped 6 bases and J dropped 7; count of bases not matched to a gene: 8. Germline CDR1 reads LGHDT; CDR2 reads YNNKEL (reference sequence). Per the original data handling: Counts of nucleated cells, estimated from reference gene primer amplification, were obtained. The table came from immunoSEQ multiplex PCR; TCRdb's copy has only in-frame clones and leaves some out. From that table come the V and J calls and clone size; the DNA was used to work out D and trimming. In the table there are tens of thousands of clones, around nine tenths of which are singletons. This chain uses TRBV3-1 (or the pseudogene TRBV3-2) with TRBJ2-1, with TRBD1 matching over 8 bases. Sequences were obtained from peripheral blood. The receptor was isolated from a woman between 40 and 55 years old with active COVID-19. The CDR3 bases are TGTGCCAGCAGTCCAATACAGGGGGTGAATGAGCAGTTCTTC. It specifies CASSPIQGVNEQFF.